This TCR beta chain is from a study of T cell responses to AZD1222 COVID-19 vaccine. Whole-study results and caveats: An increase in Spike-specific TCR breadth and depth was observed after two AZD1222 doses. Repertoire collection took place solely once the T cell response had peaked.

Assay used: immunoSEQ multiplex PCR; TCRdb lists only in-frame clones, some missing. This table holds around 150,000 clones, about 93% found once. V shed 2 bases and J 3 bases; nucleotides not matched to a gene: 6. The CDR3 consists of 16 residues. Looked up from germline, CDR1 is SGHTA and CDR2 is FQGTGA. On this clone: What it binds is not known.

Whether given at about 4 or about 12 weeks, second doses were pooled. The rearrangement uses TRBV7-3 and TRBJ2-2; 7 bases are shared with TRBD2. The sample was peripheral blood, taken 28 days after the second AZD1222 dose. This TCR came from an adult who received the AZD1222 COVID-19 vaccine. Here the CDR3 DNA reads TGTGCCAGCAGCTTAGGTGTACGGGGGGACACCGGGGAGCTGTTTTTT. Translating gives CASSLGVRGDTGELFF.